This T cell receptor (beta chain) stems from a study of blood T cell repertoires in COVID-19. Whole-study context: Both acute and convalescent COVID-19 samples were obtained from the United States, Italy and Spain. T cells, B-cell-depleted T cells, or PBMCs supplied cDNA or gDNA.

Original data processing: Researchers report that nucleated cell counts were estimated from reference gene primer amplification. Sequenced by immunoSEQ multiplex PCR; TCRdb stores in-frame clones only, minus some. V and J calls and clone size follow that table, whereas D and trimming were derived from the DNA. The profile shows roughly 70,000 clones, about four fifths of them singletons. The CDR3 sequence is 15 residues long. V shed 1 base and J shed 0 bases, with 10 bases lying between them. Germline V gene sequence: CDR1 SGHTA, CDR2 FQGNSA. The rearrangement joins TRBV7-2 to TRBJ2-7; weak D call: TRBD2 (6 bases). The TCR sequence derives from a human donor in a cohort sampled during active COVID-19. Sequenced: peripheral blood. The CDR3 sequence: CASSLGGASSYEQYF. In DNA, the CDR3 is TGTGCCAGCAGCTTAGGCGGGGCTAGCTCCTACGAGCAGTACTTC.